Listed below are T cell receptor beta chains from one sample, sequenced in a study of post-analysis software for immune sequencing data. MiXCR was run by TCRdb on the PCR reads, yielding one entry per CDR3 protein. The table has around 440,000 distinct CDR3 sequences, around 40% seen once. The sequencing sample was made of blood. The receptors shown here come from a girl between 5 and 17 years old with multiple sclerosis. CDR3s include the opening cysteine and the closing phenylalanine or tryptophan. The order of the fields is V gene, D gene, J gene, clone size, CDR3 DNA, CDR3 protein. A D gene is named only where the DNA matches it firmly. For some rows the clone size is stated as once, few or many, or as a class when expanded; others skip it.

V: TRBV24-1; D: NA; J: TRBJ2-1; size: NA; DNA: TGTGCCACCAGTAGGAGCCTTACCTCCTACAATGAGCAGTTCTTC; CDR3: CATSRSLTSYNEQFF
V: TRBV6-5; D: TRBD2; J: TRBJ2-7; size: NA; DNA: TGTGCCAGCAGTTACGAGCGGGAGGACACCTACGAGCAGTACTTC; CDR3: CASSYEREDTYEQYF
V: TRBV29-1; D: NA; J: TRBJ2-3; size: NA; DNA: TGCAGCGTTGACAGAACCAGCACAGATACGCAGTATTTT; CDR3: CSVDRTSTDTQYF
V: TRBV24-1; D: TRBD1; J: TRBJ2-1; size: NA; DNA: TGTGCCACCAGTGAGTGGACAGGGGGTTTGAACTACAATGAGCAGTTCTTC; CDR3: CATSEWTGGLNYNEQFF
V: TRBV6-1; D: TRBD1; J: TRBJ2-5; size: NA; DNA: TGTGCCAGCAGCGAATTGAAGACAGGGGTCTGGGAGACCCAGTACTTC; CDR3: CASSELKTGVWETQYF
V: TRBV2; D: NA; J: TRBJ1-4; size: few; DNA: TGTGCCAGCAGTCCCCCGGGAAAACTGTTTTTT; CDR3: CASSPPGKLFF
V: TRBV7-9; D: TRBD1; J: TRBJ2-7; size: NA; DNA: TGTGCCAGCAGCTTAGTGACAGGGGGCAACGAGCAGTACTTC; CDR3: CASSLVTGGNEQYF
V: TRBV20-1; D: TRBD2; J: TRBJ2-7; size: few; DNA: TGCAGTGGACGGGGACTAGCGGACCCCTCCTACGAGCAGTACTTC; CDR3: CSGRGLADPSYEQYF
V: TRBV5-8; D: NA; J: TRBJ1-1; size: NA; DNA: TGTGCCAGCAGCTTGGGTACCAGGGTGAACACTGAAGCTTTCTTT; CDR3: CASSLGTRVNTEAFF
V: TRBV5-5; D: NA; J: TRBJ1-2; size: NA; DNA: TGTGCCAGCAGCTTAACCGGGAGCAGGGGCTATGGCTACACCTTC; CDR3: CASSLTGSRGYGYTF
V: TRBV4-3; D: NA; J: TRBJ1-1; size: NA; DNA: TGCGCCAGCAGCCAAGAGTATCAGGGTAGGGTGAACACTGAAGCTTTCTTT; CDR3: CASSQEYQGRVNTEAFF
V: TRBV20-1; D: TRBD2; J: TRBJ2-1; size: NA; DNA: TGCAGTGGCGCGGGGGGACGTGAAAATGAGCAGTTCTTC; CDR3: CSGAGGRENEQFF
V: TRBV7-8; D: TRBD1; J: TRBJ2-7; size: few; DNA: TGTGCCAGCCTACAGGGGCCCTTCTCCTACGAGCAGTACTTC; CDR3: CASLQGPFSYEQYF
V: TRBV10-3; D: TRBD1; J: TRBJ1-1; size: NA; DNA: TGTGCCATCAGTGAGCCGGGACAGGGGCCCTCTGAAGCTTTCTTT; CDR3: CAISEPGQGPSEAFF
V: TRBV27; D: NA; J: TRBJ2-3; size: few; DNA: TGTGCCAGCAGACTCTCAGGGGATCGCACAGATACGCAGTATTTT; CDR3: CASRLSGDRTDTQYF
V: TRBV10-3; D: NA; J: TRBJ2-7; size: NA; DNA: TGTGCCATCTCCGAGGGTCCATTCGAGCAGTACTTC; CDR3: CAISEGPFEQYF
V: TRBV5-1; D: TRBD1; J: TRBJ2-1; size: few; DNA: TGCGCCAGCAGCGGGGACAGGGCGAACCTGGGCAATGAGCAGTTCTTC; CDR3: CASSGDRANLGNEQFF
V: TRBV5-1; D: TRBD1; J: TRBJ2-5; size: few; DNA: TGCGCCAGCAGCTTTAGGACAGGGGGGCCACAAGAGACCCAGTACTTC; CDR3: CASSFRTGGPQETQYF
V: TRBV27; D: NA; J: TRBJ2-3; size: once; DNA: TGTGCCAGCATGAGGGTGAGCGGGAGCACAGATACGCAGTATTTT; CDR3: CASMRVSGSTDTQYF
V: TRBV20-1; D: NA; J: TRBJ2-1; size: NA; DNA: TGCAGTGCTAGAGTAGGTAGCGGCTCCTACAATGAGCAGTTCTTC; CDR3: CSARVGSGSYNEQFF
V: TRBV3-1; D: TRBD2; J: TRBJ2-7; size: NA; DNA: TGTGCCAGCAGTCAAGTGGGTCCAGCGGGAGTTCTCCACAGTGAGCAGTACTTC; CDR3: CASSQVGPAGVLHSEQYF
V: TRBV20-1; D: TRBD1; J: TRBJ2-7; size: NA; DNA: TGCAGTGTGCCTATGGGGACAGGGGCTTACGAGCAGTACTTC; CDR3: CSVPMGTGAYEQYF
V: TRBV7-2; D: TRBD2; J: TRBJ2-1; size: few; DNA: TGTGCCAGCAGCTTAGTAGCGGGAAGATACAATGAGCAGTTCTTC; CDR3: CASSLVAGRYNEQFF
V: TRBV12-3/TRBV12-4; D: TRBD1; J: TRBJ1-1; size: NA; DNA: TGTGCCAGCAGTTCGACAGGGGGAAGACCTGAAGCTTTCTTT; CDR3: CASSSTGGRPEAFF
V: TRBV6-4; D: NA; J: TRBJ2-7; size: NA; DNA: TGTGCCAGCGAGGGACTGCCTCCCTACGAGCAGTACTTC; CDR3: CASEGLPPYEQYF
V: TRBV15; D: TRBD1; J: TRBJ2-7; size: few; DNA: TGTGCCACCAGCAGAGGTACCGGGACAGGGGGCGACGAGCAGTACTTC; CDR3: CATSRGTGTGGDEQYF
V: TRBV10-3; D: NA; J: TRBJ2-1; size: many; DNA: TGTGCCATCAGTGAGTACGAGGAGCAGTTCTTC; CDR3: CAISEYEEQFF
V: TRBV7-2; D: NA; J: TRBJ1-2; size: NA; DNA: TGTGCCAGCAGCTTAGCGGTTAGGGGTGGCTATGGCTACACCTTC; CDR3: CASSLAVRGGYGYTF
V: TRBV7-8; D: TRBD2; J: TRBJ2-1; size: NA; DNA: TGTGCCAGCAGCTTAGAACTAGCGGAAGGAGATGAGCAGTTCTTC; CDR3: CASSLELAEGDEQFF